The 15 T cell receptor beta chains in this list originate from one sample, sequenced in a study of radiotherapy plus CTLA-4 blockade in lung cancer. Clones were read by immunoSEQ multiplex PCR, and TCRdb kept only the in-frame ones, dropping some. The sample lists 55,000 to 75,000 clones; approximately 76% were seen once. The input for sequencing was peripheral blood, taken from a patient treated with radiotherapy plus ipilimumab. The receptors were gathered from a human donor with non-small cell lung cancer whose response to radiotherapy plus ipilimumab could not be evaluated. Some clones in this sample may be carry-over from other donors' samples.

This chain uses TRBV5-1 with TRBJ1-1; D may be TRBD1 (6 bases). V gave up 4 bases and J gave up 1 base, with 11 bases separating them. Germline V CDR1 and CDR2: SGHRS, YFSETQ. The CDR3 is made up of 14 amino acids. The CDR3 coding sequence is TGCGCCAGCAGCATGACAGGTGGGAACACTGAAGCTTTCTTT. Translated, it gives CASSMTGGNTEAFF.

V gene TRBV7-9 combines with J gene TRBJ2-7; 7 positions agree with TRBD1. The V gene end was trimmed by 5 bases and the J gene end by 5 bases; junction bases not matched to a gene: 9. CDR1 and CDR2 (germline): SEHNR, FQNEAQ (reference sequence). The CDR3 consists of 14 residues. CDR3 protein: CASSPRTGLHEQYF. The DNA of the CDR3 is TGTGCCAGCAGCCCCCGGACAGGCCTCCACGAGCAGTACTTC.

This chain connects TRBV6-1 to TRBJ1-6, with 10 bases aligning to TRBD1. V trimming: 8 bases; J trimming: 9 bases; junction bases outside the gene matches: 7. The germline V gene has CDR1 MNHNS and CDR2 SASEGT. This CDR3 is 14 amino acids long. CDR3: CASRDRGEFSPLHF. For the CDR3, the DNA is TGTGCCAGCCGGGACAGGGGAGAATTTTCACCCCTCCACTTT.

The chain has TRBV5-4 and TRBJ2-1; D may be TRBD1 (8 bases). With 4 bases removed from V and 7 bases from J, the gap between germline ends came to 12 bases. The germline gives CDR1 SGHNT, CDR2 YYREEE (reference sequence). The CDR3 covers 13 residues. CDR3 loop: CASSLQGGNEQFF. CDR3 nucleotide sequence: TGTGCCAGCAGCCTACAGGGGGGGAATGAGCAGTTCTTC.

V and J are TRBV10-2 and TRBJ2-3, with 7 bases that match TRBD1. The junction had 7 bases not matched to a gene; V was cut back by 6 bases and J by 4 bases. Germline CDR1 reads WSHSY; CDR2 reads SAAADI. This CDR3 is 14 amino acids long. This chain's CDR3 is CASRRGTDADTQYF. In DNA form, the CDR3 reads TGCGCCAGCAGGAGGGGGACAGACGCAGATACGCAGTATTTT.

The chain couples TRBV5-4 to TRBJ2-7; TRBD2 is a possible D gene (5 bases). The CDR3 sequence is 16 residues long. Trimming pared 3 bases from V and 5 bases from J, leaving 21 bases between. Germline V CDR1 and CDR2: SGHNT, YYREEE (reference sequence). The CDR3 protein is CASSWRKDRADDEQYF. CDR3 nucleotides: TGTGCCAGCAGCTGGAGGAAGGATAGAGCCGATGACGAGCAGTACTTC.

This sequence joins TRBV7-9 and TRBJ1-1; a weak D match, TRBD1 (6 bases). V shed 6 bases and J shed 4 bases, with 15 bases lying between them. This CDR3 spans 14 amino acids. Germline CDR1 SEHNR, CDR2 FQNEAQ (reference sequence). CDR3 sequence: CASSPMGGGTEAFF. The CDR3 DNA reads as TGTGCCAGCAGTCCCATGGGAGGGGGCACTGAAGCTTTCTTT.

This sequence joins TRBV9 and TRBJ2-7; maybe TRBD1 (6 bases). CDR1 is SGDLS, CDR2 YYNGEE, per germline. This CDR3 region has 13 residues. Trimming cost V 3 bases and J 0 bases, with 7 bases left between them. Written as DNA, the CDR3 is TGTGCCAGCAGCGGGGACATCTCCTACGAGCAGTACTTC. This translates into CASSGDISYEQYF.

A few counts support this clone. V gene TRBV4-1 combines with J gene TRBJ1-2, with a weak D call TRBD1 (6 bases). CDR1 and CDR2 from the germline V gene are MGHRA and YSYEKL. V was trimmed by 0 bases and J by 4 bases, leaving 21 bases between them. The CDR3 is made up of 18 amino acids. For the CDR3, the DNA is TGCGCCAGCAGCCAAGAGCGTCGGGGGGGCCCCCTATTCTATGGCTACACCTTC. This sequence encodes CASSQERRGGPLFYGYTF.

The rearrangement links TRBV5-1 to TRBJ1-5, with 7 bases identical to TRBD1. The V gene's germline CDR1 is SGHRS and CDR2 YFSETQ. The trim removed 7 bases at V and 0 bases at J, leaving 7 bases unmatched. The CDR3 covers 15 residues. The CDR3 region is CASSRTGDSNQPQHF. The CDR3, as DNA: TGCGCCAGCTCCCGGACAGGTGATAGCAATCAGCCCCAGCATTTT.

The chain employs TRBV4-1 and TRBJ2-7, with D tentatively TRBD2 (5 bases). This CDR3 region has 15 residues. Germline-derived CDR1 and CDR2 are MGHRA and YSYEKL. Trimming left V 0 bases short and J 7 bases short, with 16 bases between. CDR3: CASSQDLGSRGEQYF. For the CDR3, the DNA is TGCGCCAGCAGCCAAGATTTGGGCAGCCGGGGAGAGCAGTACTTC.

CDR3 protein: CASSLTSTSSGANVLTF. The CDR3 coding sequence is TGTGCCAGCAGCTTAACGAGTACCTCCTCTGGGGCCAACGTCCTGACTTTC. The rearrangement links TRBV7-3 to TRBJ2-6; D is unresolved. V lost 0 bases and J 0 bases, leaving 9 bases between the germline ends. CDR1 SGHTA and CDR2 FQGTGA come from the germline V gene. This CDR3 has 17 amino acids.

This clone was recorded a few times. The chain is built from TRBV28 and TRBJ2-5, with D maybe TRBD2 (6 bases). In germline, CDR1 is MDHEN, CDR2 SYDVKM. V lost 1 base, J lost 4 bases, and 7 bases lay in between. This CDR3 is 13 amino acids long. As DNA, the CDR3 is TGTGCCAGCAGTTTATTCGGGGGAGAGACCCAGTACTTC. It encodes CASSLFGGETQYF. The variable domain in full, completed from reference TRBV28 and TRBJ2-5, reads DVKVTQSSRYLVKRTGEKVFLECVQDMDHENMFWYRQDPGLGLRLIYFSYDVKMKEKGDIPEGYSVSREKKERFSLILESASTNQTSMYLCASSLFGGETQYFGPGTRLLVL.

The rearrangement joins TRBV15 to TRBJ2-7; D is unresolved. The length of the CDR3 is 16 residues. Germline V gives CDR1 LNHNV, CDR2 YYDKDF (reference sequence). Deletions cut 0 bases from V and 0 bases from J, with 12 bases between. CDR3 sequence reads: CATSRDLGASSYEQYF. The CDR3 DNA sequence: TGTGCCACCAGCAGAGATCTGGGCGCCAGCTCCTACGAGCAGTACTTC.

This chain connects TRBV4-1 to TRBJ2-6, with D perhaps matching TRBD2 (5 bases). Germline CDR1 and CDR2: MGHRA and YSYEKL. The CDR3 is 17 residues long. Trimming removed 0 bases from V and 0 bases from J, with 9 bases in between. The CDR3 reads CASSQERVNSGANVLTF. The CDR3 DNA reads as TGCGCCAGCAGCCAAGAGAGGGTCAACTCTGGGGCCAACGTCCTGACTTTC.